Given below is one T cell receptor beta chain in context. The sample comes from a study of blood T cell repertoires in COVID-19. The overall study: Donors in the United States, Italy and Spain gave samples during acute or convalescent COVID-19. T cells, B-cell-depleted T cells, or PBMCs provided the cDNA or gDNA that served as material.

Original processing methods: Estimation of nucleated cell counts relied on the amplification of reference gene primers. This table comes from immunoSEQ multiplex PCR, and its TCRdb copy is limited to in-frame clones, with some not included. Clonal size and the V and J genes are those of that table, whereas D and trimming came from the DNA. This table has about 26,000 clones, roughly 90% appearing once. Germline values: CDR1 LGHDT, CDR2 YNNKEL (reference sequence). Germline trimming cut 6 bases from V and 3 bases from J; bases unmatched to any gene: 7. This CDR3 is built from 14 residues. Material: peripheral blood. The V and J genes are TRBV3-1 (or the pseudogene TRBV3-2) and TRBJ2-7; 8 bases map to TRBD1. The receptor was isolated from a human donor in a cohort sampled during active COVID-19. CDR3 amino acids: CASSPGTGVYEQYF. CDR3 nucleotides: TGTGCCAGCAGTCCCGGGACAGGAGTCTACGAGCAGTACTTC.